This paragraph reports one T cell receptor (beta chain). The conserved phenylalanine or tryptophan is not found at the CDR3 terminus, so this likely reflects a read error. The DNA is omitted, as the CDR3 cannot be located on it reliably, and the CDR3 follows TCRdb's listing. The sample belongs to a study of CD4 and CD8 cells across lung adenocarcinoma regions. MiXCR was run by TCRdb on the PCR reads, yielding one entry per CDR3 protein. The table lists almost 7,000 distinct CDR3 sequences, roughly 54% of them singletons. The CDR3 contains 13 residues when both ends are counted. Germline V gene sequence: CDR1 MNHEY, CDR2 SMNVEV (reference sequence). Samples came from patients with localized non-small cell lung adenocarcinoma.

The chain couples TRBV27 to TRBJ2-5; TRBD1, the table's D call, was not compared with the DNA. Sequencing was carried out using CD8+ T cells from the center of a lung tumor. The TCR sequence derives from a male donor with lung adenocarcinoma. The CD4 and CD8 labels of this study may be unreliable. CDR3 amino acids: CASRGRGRKTQFL.